This TCR beta chain was sequenced during a study of blood T cell repertoires in COVID-19. Trimming took off 2 bases at V and 2 bases at J, with 5 bases between the two ends. From germline, CDR1 is SGHRS and CDR2 YFSETQ. This CDR3 spans 13 amino acids. Here immunoSEQ multiplex PCR was the method, and the copy in TCRdb shows in-frame clones only, minus some. The sample contains approximately 19,000 clones, under 90% of which appear only once. The sample taken for sequencing was peripheral blood. The origin of this receptor is a human donor in a cohort sampled during active COVID-19. This chain uses TRBV5-1 with TRBJ2-1; no clear D gene. The CDR3 is CASSFTAYNEQFF. CDR3 in DNA: TGCGCCAGCAGCTTTACAGCCTACAATGAGCAGTTCTTC.